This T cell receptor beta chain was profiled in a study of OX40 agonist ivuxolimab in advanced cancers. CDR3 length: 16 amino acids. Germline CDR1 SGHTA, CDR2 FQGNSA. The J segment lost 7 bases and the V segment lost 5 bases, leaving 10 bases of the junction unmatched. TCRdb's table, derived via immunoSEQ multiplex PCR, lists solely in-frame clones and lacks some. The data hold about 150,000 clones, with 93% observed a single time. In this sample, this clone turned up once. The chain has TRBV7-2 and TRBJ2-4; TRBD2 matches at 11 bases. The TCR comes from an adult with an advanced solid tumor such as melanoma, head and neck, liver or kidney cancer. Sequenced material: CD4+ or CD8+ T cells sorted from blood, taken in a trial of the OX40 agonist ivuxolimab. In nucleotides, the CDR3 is TGTGCCAGCAGCCGAAATCGACTAGCGGGGAGGAACATTCAGTACTTC. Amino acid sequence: CASSRNRLAGRNIQYF.